These 27 T cell receptor beta chains were sequenced from one sample in a study of shared clonotypes between healthy human individuals. The table came from immunoSEQ multiplex PCR; TCRdb's copy has only in-frame clones and leaves some out. Of around 600,000 clones listed, roughly 98% were seen once; the top ten hold 0.25% to 0.35%. Terminally differentiated effector memory CD45RA+ cells were excluded by CCR7 positive selection of CD45RO-negative cells. Sequenced input: naive CD8+ T cells sorted from blood. Receptors originate from a young man in good health.

This clone was seen only once. Other DNA variants within this sample encode the same CDR3. The chain recombines TRBV5-6 with TRBJ2-1, with D tentatively TRBD2 (5 bases). This CDR3 is 13 amino acids long. V shed 4 bases and J shed 1 base, with 6 bases lying between them. Per germline, CDR1 SGHDT and CDR2 YYEEEE. CDR3 bases: TGTGCCAGCAGCCCGGGATCCTACAATGAGCAGTTCTTC. Encoded protein: CASSPGSYNEQFF.

This clone appeared once. The chain couples TRBV19 to TRBJ2-7, with TRBD2 matching over 7 bases. CDR1 is LNHDA and CDR2 is SQIVND in the germline V gene (reference sequence). Losses at the gene ends were 3 bases for V and 7 bases for J; bases not matched to a gene: 6. CDR3 length equals 13 residues. CDR3 coding DNA: TGTGCCAGTAGTATTTCGCGGCGGGGGGAGCAGTACTTC. Residues: CASSISRRGEQYF.

This chain joins TRBV10-2 and TRBJ1-1, with D tentatively TRBD1 (6 bases). Germline V gene data show CDR1 as WSHSY and CDR2 as SAAADI. The CDR3 has 16 residues. V lost 3 bases and J 0 bases, leaving 14 bases between the germline ends. CDR3 coding DNA: TGCGCCAGCAGTGACCTCCGGGACACCGTGAACACTGAAGCTTTCTTT. The encoded protein is CASSDLRDTVNTEAFF.

J is TRBJ2-7 and V is TRBV7-9, with D unclear. The germline CDR1 and CDR2 sequences are SEHNR and FQNEAQ (reference sequence). This CDR3 spans 14 amino acids. V was clipped by 0 bases and J by 2 bases, with 8 bases between them. The CDR3 loop is CASSLAARTYEQYF. CDR3 DNA sequence: TGTGCCAGCAGCTTAGCCGCGCGTACCTACGAGCAGTACTTC.

The chain employs TRBV7-8 and TRBJ2-1; D remains unclear. Trimming removed 5 bases from V and 0 bases from J, with 8 bases in between. CDR3 length: 14 residues. In germline, CDR1 is SGHVS, CDR2 FQNEAQ. In nucleotides, the CDR3 is TGTGCCAGCAGCCGCCACGGCTCCTACAATGAGCAGTTCTTC. Translated, it gives CASSRHGSYNEQFF.

V gene TRBV30 combines with J gene TRBJ1-4; D remains ambiguous. The CDR3 is made up of 13 amino acids. Germline V gene sequence: CDR1 GTSNPN, CDR2 SVGIG (reference sequence). Trimming pared 4 bases from V and 6 bases from J, leaving 12 bases between. The CDR3 region is CAWNHMVDEKLFF. The CDR3 DNA reads TGTGCCTGGAACCACATGGTTGATGAAAAACTGTTTTTT.

This clone occurred a few times. Other DNA sequences in the sample encode the same CDR3. The V and J genes are TRBV29-1 and TRBJ2-1; D remains ambiguous. Germline V gives CDR1 SQVTM, CDR2 ANQGSEA. The CDR3 length is 11 residues. Trimming removed 4 bases from V and 5 bases from J, with 6 bases in between. CDR3 sequence (DNA): TGCAGCGTTGGACGGGACAATGAGCAGTTCTTC. Protein: CSVGRDNEQFF.

The chain carries TRBV27 and TRBJ2-7; no firm D call. Germline loops: CDR1 MNHEY, CDR2 SMNVEV (reference sequence). The CDR3 runs 16 residues. Trimming left V 4 bases short and J 2 bases short, with 18 bases between. CDR3 DNA sequence: TGTGCCAGCAGTTGGATAACAGCCGATGGAACCTACGAGCAGTACTTC. Translating it yields CASSWITADGTYEQYF.

The rearrangement joins TRBV4-1 to TRBJ2-5, with D possibly being TRBD1 (7 bases). This CDR3 is built from 15 residues. In germline, CDR1 is MGHRA, CDR2 YSYEKL. Trimming took off 1 base at V and 2 bases at J, with 11 bases between the two ends. CDR3 sequence reads: CASSQGAGQQETQYF. The CDR3 coding sequence is TGCGCCAGCAGCCAAGGGGCGGGACAGCAAGAGACCCAGTACTTC.

The rearrangement uses TRBV7-8 and TRBJ2-7; 7 positions agree with TRBD2. From germline, CDR1 is SGHVS and CDR2 FQNEAQ. J lost 0 bases, V lost 1 base, and 3 bases had no gene match. The CDR3 loop spans 15 amino acids. In nucleotides, the CDR3 is TGTGCCAGCAGCTTAGTAGCGGGTCGCTCCTACGAGCAGTACTTC. This encodes CASSLVAGRSYEQYF.

V is TRBV18 and J is TRBJ2-7; 9 bases match TRBD2. The CDR3 sequence is 15 residues long. The ends lost 3 bases at V and 6 bases at J; junction bases unmatched: 9. Germline assignment: CDR1 KGHSH and CDR2 LQKENI. CDR3 in amino acids: CASSPPSGTSSEQYF. CDR3 in DNA: TGTGCCAGCTCACCCCCTAGCGGGACGTCTTCCGAGCAGTACTTC.

The CDR3 nucleotides are TGCGCCAGCAGCACCGGGGGGCGTCTAGCGGGGAAGACCAAAAACATTCAGTACTTC. Amino acids: CASSTGGRLAGKTKNIQYF. The gene calls are TRBV5-1 and TRBJ2-4; 9 positions match TRBD2. J was trimmed by 2 bases and V by 4 bases; bases with no gene match: 16. The CDR3 has 19 residues. The germline V gene encodes CDR1 SGHRS and CDR2 YFSETQ.

The genes are TRBV10-3 and TRBJ2-1; D unresolved. CDR3 length: 12 amino acids. Trimming left V 2 bases short and J 12 bases short, with 11 bases between. Germline CDR1 reads ENHRY; CDR2 reads SYGVKD. CDR3 residues: CAISEDQRGQFF. The CDR3 region has the DNA TGTGCCATCAGTGAGGACCAGCGTGGGCAGTTCTTC.

This clone was counted a single time. The chain uses TRBV13 and TRBJ1-1; D remains ambiguous. The V gene lost 5 bases and the J gene lost 4 bases, with 14 bases spanning the gap. The CDR3 totals 14 residues. Germline lookup yields CDR1 PRHDT and CDR2 FYEKMQ (reference sequence). CDR3 coding DNA: TGTGCCAGCAGCCAAGGCCTGGGAGTCACTGAAGCTTTCTTT. It is translated as CASSQGLGVTEAFF.

The V call is TRBV27, the J call TRBJ2-3; TRBD2 aligns across 7 bases. Germline CDR1 is MNHEY and CDR2 is SMNVEV (reference sequence). The CDR3 loop spans 15 amino acids. The junction had 6 bases not matched to a gene; V was cut back by 4 bases and J by 2 bases. The CDR3 sequence: CASSWGGRATDTQYF. The CDR3 region has the DNA TGTGCCAGCAGTTGGGGAGGGAGAGCCACAGATACGCAGTATTTT.

V usage is TRBV25-1 and J usage is TRBJ2-7; perhaps D is TRBD1 or TRBD2 (5 bases each). CDR3 size: 12 residues. Looked up from germline, CDR1 is MGHDK and CDR2 is SYGVNS. The germline V and J ends were trimmed by 7 bases and 5 bases, with 12 bases remaining between them. In nucleotides, the CDR3 is TGTGCCAGCATGCGAGGGACGGACGAGCAGTACTTC. Its protein product is CASMRGTDEQYF.

The V and J genes are TRBV6-5 and TRBJ1-5; D call uncertain. V was pared by 6 bases and J by 0 bases, with 12 bases between. Germline V gene lookup returns CDR1 MNHEY and CDR2 SVGAGI. This CDR3 is built from 15 residues. For the CDR3, the DNA is TGTGCCAGCAGCCTAAAATACGCTAGCAATCAGCCCCAGCATTTT. This codes for CASSLKYASNQPQHF.

The genes are TRBV11-2 and TRBJ1-3, with D perhaps matching TRBD1 (6 bases). The CDR3 spans 16 residues. With 6 bases removed from V and 2 bases from J, the gap between germline ends came to 17 bases. Per germline, CDR1 SGHAT and CDR2 FQNNGV. CDR3 DNA sequence: TGTGCCAGCAGTTGGGGGCCTCGGAGGGCTGGAAACACCATATATTTT. Protein sequence: CASSWGPRRAGNTIYF.

The CDR3 DNA sequence: TGTGCCAGCAGTGAGGCAGGGAGCCTCTACGAGCAGTACTTC. Translated: CASSEAGSLYEQYF. This rearrangement joins TRBV2 to TRBJ2-7; either TRBD1 or TRBD2 may fit D (5 bases each). Trimming cost V 3 bases and J 3 bases, with 12 bases left between them. Looked up from germline, CDR1 is SNHLY and CDR2 is FYNNEI. CDR3 size: 14 residues.

With regard to this clone: At one boundary the junction diverges from the germline segment, which might be a read error. CDR3 bases: TGTACCAGCAGCCGAGGTGGAGGGATGGGCTACACCTTC. This codes for CTSSRGGGMGYTF. The J gene is TRBJ1-2, the V gene TRBV11-2, with D unresolved. This CDR3 spans 13 amino acids. Germline CDR1 SGHAT, CDR2 FQNNGV.

The genes are TRBV7-9 and TRBJ2-7, with D perhaps TRBD1 (6 bases). V shed 4 bases and J shed 2 bases, with 12 bases lying between them. The CDR3 sequence is 14 residues long. Germline loops: CDR1 SEHNR, CDR2 FQNEAQ (reference sequence). CDR3 nucleotides: TGTGCCAGCAGCTCGCCGGGACACACCTACGAGCAGTACTTC. The encoded protein is CASSSPGHTYEQYF. Full variable domain (missing parts from reference TRBV7-9 and TRBJ2-7): DTGVSQNPRHKITKRGQNVTFRCDPISEHNRLYWYRQTLGQGPEFLTYFQNEAQLEKSRLLSDRFSAERPKGSFSTLEIQRTEQGDSAMYLCASSSPGHTYEQYFGPGTRLTVT.

This rearrangement joins TRBV7-6 to TRBJ1-5; 8 positions agree with TRBD1. There are 17 residues in the CDR3. Unmatched junction bases numbered 11, after V lost 1 base and J lost 6 bases. In germline, CDR1 is SGHVS, CDR2 FNYEAQ. This CDR3 reads CASSLESGVDRGQPQHF. The CDR3 DNA follows: TGTGCCAGCAGCTTAGAGTCGGGGGTTGACAGGGGTCAGCCCCAGCATTTT.

The chain is built from TRBV27 and TRBJ2-7, with D tentatively TRBD2 (6 bases). This CDR3 region has 16 residues. CDR1 is MNHEY and CDR2 is SMNVEV in the germline V gene (reference sequence). With 5 bases removed from V and 0 bases from J, the gap between germline ends came to 17 bases. The CDR3 is CASSPLKRESSYEQYF. The CDR3 DNA sequence: TGTGCCAGCAGTCCCCTAAAACGGGAGTCCTCCTACGAGCAGTACTTC.

The CDR3 spells CASSPIIQGASYEQYF. Written as DNA, the CDR3 is TGCGCCAGCAGTCCGATCATACAGGGGGCATCCTACGAGCAGTACTTC. The chain has TRBV10-2 and TRBJ2-7, with 9 bases aligning to TRBD1. Germline trimming cut 5 bases from V and 1 base from J; bases unmatched to any gene: 9. Germline values: CDR1 WSHSY, CDR2 SAAADI. The CDR3 consists of 16 residues.

The V gene is TRBV27, the J gene TRBJ1-3, with D uncertain. V was cut by 5 bases and J by 9 bases, with 17 bases left in between. Per the germline V gene, CDR1 is MNHEY and CDR2 is SMNVEV (reference sequence). This CDR3 comprises 14 residues. The chain's CDR3 is CASSPGLHVGTIYF. The CDR3 DNA reads TGTGCCAGCAGTCCCGGACTCCACGTGGGCACCATATATTTT.

The V and J genes are TRBV2 and TRBJ1-1; D uncertain. The CDR3 has 14 amino acids. V shed 1 base and J shed 6 bases, with 12 bases lying between them. Germline V gives CDR1 SNHLY, CDR2 FYNNEI. CDR3 residues: CASSEVKGNAEAFF. CDR3 nucleotide sequence: TGTGCCAGCAGTGAAGTGAAGGGTAACGCTGAAGCTTTCTTT.

The rearrangement links TRBV29-1 to TRBJ1-2; D is ambiguous. V gave up 0 bases and J gave up 8 bases, with 19 bases separating them. CDR1 and CDR2 from the germline V gene are SQVTM and ANQGSEA. The CDR3 consists of 15 residues. The CDR3 region is CSVEDRVSRLGGYTF. Here the CDR3 DNA reads TGCAGCGTTGAAGATCGCGTTTCCAGATTAGGCGGCTACACCTTC.